This T cell receptor (beta chain) was obtained from a study of OX40 agonist ivuxolimab in advanced cancers. Study-level background: The dose-escalation cohort had hepatocellular carcinoma, melanoma, renal cell or head and neck cancer.

Produced via immunoSEQ multiplex PCR; TCRdb's table is partial and in-frame only. The profile shows tens of thousands of clones, approximately 86% of them singletons. Per germline, CDR1 LNHDA and CDR2 SQIVND (reference sequence). This CDR3 has 15 amino acids. V dropped 5 bases and J dropped 4; count of bases not matched to a gene: 9. The clonotype comes from an adult with an advanced solid tumor such as melanoma, head and neck, liver or kidney cancer. The sample was CD4+ or CD8+ T cells sorted from blood, taken in a trial of the OX40 agonist ivuxolimab. V gene TRBV19 combines with J gene TRBJ2-3; 7 nucleotides match TRBD1. The CDR3: CASSPGQAVADTQYF. As DNA, the CDR3 is TGTGCCAGTAGTCCTGGACAGGCGGTGGCAGATACGCAGTATTTT.